The clone carrying this T cell receptor beta chain was found many times. What it binds is not known. Unique molecular identifiers were affixed to single, distinct cDNA molecules. TCRdb itself ran the 5' RACE reads through MiXCR, one entry per CDR3 protein. The sample has some 28,000 distinct CDR3 sequences; 5.6% are singletons. The record originates from a study of early T cells in non-severe SARS-CoV-2 infection. Study-level background: The chains were unpaired, and the sequenced material was bulk RNA from unsorted whole blood. Whole-study findings and limits: Private and CD4 specificities were missed by VDJdb matching, which favored anti-spike CD8 responses.

The CDR3 is 14 residues long. With 6 bases removed from V and 5 bases from J, the gap between germline ends came to 17 bases. The genes are TRBV12-3 or TRBV12-4 and TRBJ2-7; perhaps TRBD2 as D (6 bases). The sequencing sample was made of whole blood. The sequence derives from an adult who was a healthcare worker with PCR-confirmed SARS-CoV-2 infection or an uninfected control (not recorded which). The CDR3 loop is CASSPGTPLNEQYF. CDR3 DNA sequence: TGTGCCAGCAGCCCCGGGACTCCACTCAACGAGCAGTACTTC.